These 30 T cell receptor beta chains share one sample of origin, sequenced in a study of blood T cells in healthy people across ages (dated by TCRdb to 2014 to 2015). The library was produced with 5' RACE. Sequencing relied on an Illumina HiSeq 2500. A second PCR of roughly 6 to 11 cycles was run with a J-beta primer mix and a sample-barcoded 5' primer. The public reads were reprocessed in TCRdb via fastp at Q25 and MiXCR, keeping in-frame beta chains. Rows merge per CDR3 protein into single entries with the most common DNA and genes. The table for this sample lists 1.5 million to 2 million distinct CDR3 sequences; 28% of them were counted only once. 7.7% of the sample comes from the top ten. The sequencing sample was made of blood. The receptors stem from a woman between 25 and 40 years old in good health.

Remarks on this clonotype: This may come from a read error, since a much larger clone is one base off. This chain uses TRBV10-3 with TRBJ2-5; D gene uncertain. The germline V gene encodes CDR1 ENHRY and CDR2 SYGVKD. The CDR3 length is 13 residues. CDR3 in amino acids: CVISENPRETQYF. CDR3 nucleotides: TGTGTCATCAGTGAAAACCCTCGGGAGACCCAGTACTTC.

The genes are TRBV10-3 and TRBJ1-4; unclear D gene. Germline CDR1 ENHRY, CDR2 SYGVKD. This CDR3 has 15 residues. Trimming stripped 4 bases from V and 3 bases from J, with 12 bases between. This chain's CDR3 is CAISAAGESNEKLFF. The CDR3 bases are TGTGCCATCAGTGCTGCCGGGGAATCTAATGAAAAACTGTTTTTT.

V and J are TRBV6-2 or TRBV6-3 and TRBJ1-1; D uncertain. The CDR3 spans 16 residues. Trimming cost V 0 bases and J 8 bases, with 19 bases left between them. In germline, CDR1 is MNHEY, CDR2 SVGEGT. The CDR3 spells CASSYSTPISVEEAFF. The CDR3 nucleotides read TGTGCCAGCAGTTACTCCACACCCATTTCGGTAGAGGAAGCTTTCTTT.

This clonotype was detected a few times. This sequence joins TRBV6-2 or TRBV6-3 and TRBJ2-1, with 12 bases aligning to TRBD1. V trimming: 10 bases; J trimming: 0 bases; junction bases outside the gene matches: 13. Germline values: CDR1 MNHEY, CDR2 SVGEGT. This CDR3 is built from 18 residues. The CDR3 coding sequence is TGTGCCACCAAACGGGACAGGGGGCAACGGGGCTCCTACAATGAGCAGTTCTTC. This sequence encodes CATKRDRGQRGSYNEQFF.

The CDR3 DNA reads as TGTGCCAGCAGTTACTCGACAGGGGCAGGGGGGACTGAAGCTTTCTTT. Protein product: CASSYSTGAGGTEAFF. The rearrangement joins TRBV6-5 to TRBJ1-1, with 8 bases that match TRBD1. CDR1 is MNHEY, CDR2 SVGAGI, per germline. With V trimmed by 0 bases and J by 5 bases, 8 bases remained unmatched. This CDR3 is built from 16 residues.

The chain joins TRBV6-2 or TRBV6-3 to TRBJ2-1, with TRBD2 matching 12 bases. This CDR3 comprises 17 residues. CDR1 and CDR2 (germline): MNHEY, SVGEGT. V lost 2 bases and J lost 6; bases outside the gene matches: 8. The CDR3 DNA reads TGTGCCAGCAGTTACGCTCGGCCGGGACTAGCGGGCAATGAGCAGTTCTTC. Translated: CASSYARPGLAGNEQFF.

The V gene is TRBV6-5, the J gene TRBJ1-4; D may be TRBD1 (6 bases). The CDR3 totals 14 residues. Looked up from germline, CDR1 is MNHEY and CDR2 is SVGAGI. Trimming shortened V by 2 bases and J by 3 bases, and 7 bases separated the two germline ends. The CDR3 coding sequence is TGTGCCAGCAGTTACCGGACAGCTAATGAAAAACTGTTTTTT. This translates into CASSYRTANEKLFF.

As for this clonotype: A read error may account for a junction end that differs from germline. This chain connects TRBV10-3 to TRBJ2-3; D is perhaps TRBD1 (6 bases). Looked up from germline, CDR1 is ENHRY and CDR2 is SYGVKD. The CDR3 totals 13 residues. The CDR3: CAISADSTDTQYF. For the CDR3, the DNA is TGTGCCATCAGTGCGGACAGCACGGATACGCAGTATTTT.

This clonotype was seen only a few times. Since a much larger clone is just one base distant, this may be a read error. The CDR3 region has the DNA TGCGCCAGCAGCTTGGGAGGGGCAGGGACCTACAATGAGCAGTTCTTC. Amino acids: CASSLGGAGTYNEQFF. This chain connects TRBV5-1 to TRBJ2-1; D is tentatively TRBD1 or TRBD2 (5 bases each). Per germline, CDR1 SGHRS and CDR2 YFSETQ. The germline V and J ends were trimmed by 0 bases and 2 bases, with 12 bases remaining between them. This CDR3 is built from 16 residues.

The chain has TRBV20-1 and TRBJ1-5; weak D call: TRBD1 (6 bases). CDR1 DFQATT and CDR2 SNEGSKA come from the germline V gene (reference sequence). The ends were cut back, 3 bases at V and 0 bases at J, with 9 bases in the middle. This CDR3 contains 14 residues. This chain's CDR3 is CSARDSNSNQPQHF. CDR3 sequence (DNA): TGCAGTGCTAGGGACAGCAATAGCAATCAGCCCCAGCATTTT.

This clonotype turned up a few times. This sequence joins TRBV28 and TRBJ2-7; D ambiguous. The ends were cut back, 5 bases at V and 10 bases at J, with 18 bases in the middle. Per germline, CDR1 MDHEN and CDR2 SYDVKM. CDR3 length: 13 amino acids. CDR3 DNA: TGTGCCAGCAGTAAACCGGGCGGACGGAGCCAGTACTTC. This sequence encodes CASSKPGGRSQYF.

The gene calls are TRBV5-6 and TRBJ1-2, with D unresolved. V lost 4 bases and J lost 8, with 15 bases in between. Germline V gives CDR1 SGHDT, CDR2 YYEEEE. The CDR3 covers 13 residues. The CDR3 loop reads CASSPRRSSGYTF. The CDR3 DNA is TGTGCCAGCAGCCCGCGTCGGTCCTCCGGCTACACCTTC.

Concerning this clonotype itself: One end of the junction fails to match germline, which may point to a read error. V gene TRBV7-8 combines with J gene TRBJ2-7, with D possibly being TRBD1 or TRBD2 (5 bases each). Germline lookup yields CDR1 SGHVS and CDR2 FQNEAQ. CDR3 length equals 13 residues. CDR3 in amino acids: CASSYLGVYGQYF. The CDR3 DNA follows: TGTGCCAGCAGCTACCTGGGGGTGTACGGGCAGTACTTC.

This chain uses TRBV7-9 with TRBJ2-7; 7 positions match TRBD2. The germline gives CDR1 SEHNR, CDR2 FQNEAQ (reference sequence). J lost 0 bases, V lost 5 bases, and 13 bases had no gene match. The CDR3 has 17 amino acids. Here the CDR3 DNA reads TGTGCCAGCAGCCCATTCGATGTAGCGGGTACCTCCTACGAGCAGTACTTC. Translation: CASSPFDVAGTSYEQYF.

This clonotype has only a few counts. This chain links TRBV27 with TRBJ2-5; 9 bases map to TRBD2. The CDR3 contains 13 residues. Germline V gives CDR1 MNHEY, CDR2 SMNVEV (reference sequence). Germline trimming cut 5 bases from V and 5 bases from J; bases unmatched to any gene: 3. Here the CDR3 reads CASSASGDETQYF. CDR3 DNA sequence: TGTGCCAGCAGTGCTAGCGGGGACGAGACCCAGTACTTC.

This clonotype was found many times. J is TRBJ2-7 and V is TRBV7-2; TRBD1 is a possible D gene (5 bases). V lost 1 base, J lost 4 bases, and 8 bases lay in between. Germline CDR1 SGHTA, CDR2 FQGNSA. The CDR3 loop spans 13 amino acids. CDR3 amino acids: CASSLGGQYEQYF. CDR3 in DNA: TGTGCCAGCAGCTTAGGAGGACAATACGAGCAGTACTTC.

A few counts support this clonotype. The chain links TRBV12-3 or TRBV12-4 to TRBJ1-4; D ambiguous. The V and J ends lost 8 bases and 8 bases respectively, with 9 bases between them. CDR3 length equals 11 residues. The CDR3: CASEEKEKLFF. CDR3 nucleotides: TGTGCCAGCGAAGAAAAGGAAAAACTGTTTTTT.

This clonotype was seen repeatedly, ten times or more. The chain combines TRBV6-5 with TRBJ2-7; D is ambiguous. CDR1 and CDR2 (germline): MNHEY, SVGAGI. Between the trimmed V and J ends, which lost 1 base and 7 bases, there was a span of 14 bases. CDR3 length equals 14 residues. This CDR3 reads CASSYFLGPREQYF. The DNA of the CDR3 is TGTGCCAGCAGTTACTTTCTGGGTCCACGAGAGCAGTACTTC.

A few counts support this clonotype. The chain links TRBV20-1 to TRBJ2-3, with 11 positions matching TRBD2. V shed 2 bases and J 8 bases; nucleotides not matched to a gene: 9. The CDR3 is made up of 15 amino acids. Germline loops: CDR1 DFQATT, CDR2 SNEGSKA (reference sequence). CDR3 sequence: CSARRTSGSQTTQYF. In DNA form, the CDR3 reads TGCAGTGCTAGACGGACTAGCGGGTCTCAGACTACGCAGTATTTT.

This clonotype was detected ten times or more. The chain joins TRBV29-1 to TRBJ2-7; 11 bases line up with TRBD1. CDR1 is SQVTM, CDR2 ANQGSEA, per germline. The CDR3 is 14 residues long. V dropped 4 bases and J dropped 5; count of bases not matched to a gene: 7. The DNA of the CDR3 is TGCAGCGTTGTGGGGGACAGGGGGTACCACGAGCAGTACTTC. The encoded protein is CSVVGDRGYHEQYF.

This clonotype has only a few counts. The V gene is TRBV14, the J gene TRBJ2-1; the D call may be TRBD1 or TRBD2 (6 bases each). Germline V lookup: CDR1 SGHDN, CDR2 FVKESK. V gave up 1 base and J gave up 5 bases, with 9 bases separating them. This CDR3 is built from 14 residues. CDR3 DNA sequence: TGTGCCAGCAGCCAAGGCGGGACACACAATGAGCAGTTCTTC. It specifies CASSQGGTHNEQFF.

This clonotype was picked up a small number of times. The chain carries TRBV6-5 and TRBJ1-2; 7 positions agree with TRBD1. The V gene's germline CDR1 is MNHEY and CDR2 SVGAGI. There are 14 residues in the CDR3. V dropped 5 bases and J dropped 5; count of bases not matched to a gene: 8. CDR3 sequence: CASSRDRVIYGYTF. The CDR3 DNA reads TGTGCCAGCAGTCGAGACAGGGTGATTTATGGCTACACCTTC.

As for this clonotype: A read error may explain this, as a much larger clone is one base away. The V and J genes are TRBV5-1 and TRBJ2-1; TRBD2 matches 8 bases. Judging by the DNA end, TRBJ2-7 fits better; the J call may be wrong. This CDR3 has 16 residues. CDR1 SGHRS and CDR2 YFSETQ come from the germline V gene. The CDR3 is CASSLLTSGSYNEQYF. CDR3 DNA sequence: TGCGCCAGCAGCTTGTTAACTAGCGGTTCCTACAATGAGCAGTACTTC.

The chain employs TRBV12-3 or TRBV12-4 and TRBJ2-3; D is unresolved. The V and J ends lost 6 bases and 9 bases respectively, with 13 bases between them. The CDR3 has 12 amino acids. Here the CDR3 reads CASRVGLGTQYF. The CDR3 region has the DNA TGTGCCAGCAGGGTCGGTTTGGGGACGCAGTATTTT.

This clonotype was counted between two and nine times. The genes are TRBV9 and TRBJ1-2; D remains unclear. V was cut by 0 bases and J by 3 bases, with 6 bases left in between. CDR3 length: 13 residues. The germline gives CDR1 SGDLS, CDR2 YYNGEE. The CDR3 DNA is TGTGCCAGCAGCGTAGGCCGGGACTATGGCTACACCTTC. This encodes CASSVGRDYGYTF.

V gene TRBV20-1 combines with J gene TRBJ2-7; perhaps TRBD1 as D (5 bases). The CDR3 consists of 12 residues. The V gene's germline CDR1 is DFQATT and CDR2 SNEGSKA (reference sequence). V lost 3 bases to trimming and J lost 3 bases, with 9 bases between them. Written as DNA, the CDR3 is TGCAGTGCTAGGACAGTCTTCTACGAGCAGTACTTC. As protein: CSARTVFYEQYF.

This clonotype was seen a handful of times. The gene calls are TRBV6-5 and TRBJ1-1, with D unclear. Trimming removed 3 bases from V and 2 bases from J, with 10 bases in between. This CDR3 comprises 14 residues. Germline V lookup: CDR1 MNHEY, CDR2 SVGAGI. The CDR3: CASSYIGDNTEAFF. CDR3 bases: TGTGCCAGCAGTTATATCGGCGACAACACTGAAGCTTTCTTT.

This clonotype turned up a few times. A much larger clone differs from this one at a single base, so this may be a read error. This rearrangement joins TRBV9 to TRBJ2-1; maybe TRBD1 (6 bases). The J call may be incorrect, as the DNA end agrees better with TRBJ2-7. Germline CDR1 and CDR2: SGDLS and YYNGEE. There are 15 residues in the CDR3. This CDR3 is CASSPQGNSYNEQYF. CDR3 nucleotide sequence: TGTGCCAGCAGCCCGCAGGGGAACTCCTACAATGAGCAGTACTTC.

This clonotype has just a few counts. The chain joins TRBV4-3 to TRBJ2-5, with 7 bases that match TRBD2. CDR3 length equals 15 residues. From germline, CDR1 is LGHNA and CDR2 YSLEER. The V gene end was trimmed by 0 bases and the J gene end by 5 bases; junction bases not matched to a gene: 6. Written as DNA, the CDR3 is TGCGCCAGCAGCCAAGACGCGGGAGTCAGGGAGACCCAGTACTTC. Translation gives CASSQDAGVRETQYF.

In this sample, this clonotype turned up a few times. J is TRBJ2-3 and V is TRBV5-1; tentatively, D is TRBD2 (7 bases). The CDR3 runs to 15 residues. The V gene's germline CDR1 is SGHRS and CDR2 YFSETQ. Trimming stripped 5 bases from V and 4 bases from J, with 17 bases between. CDR3 loop: CASRPSGGASDTQYF. The DNA for the CDR3 is TGCGCCAGCAGACCAAGTGGGGGGGCGTCAGATACGCAGTATTTT.